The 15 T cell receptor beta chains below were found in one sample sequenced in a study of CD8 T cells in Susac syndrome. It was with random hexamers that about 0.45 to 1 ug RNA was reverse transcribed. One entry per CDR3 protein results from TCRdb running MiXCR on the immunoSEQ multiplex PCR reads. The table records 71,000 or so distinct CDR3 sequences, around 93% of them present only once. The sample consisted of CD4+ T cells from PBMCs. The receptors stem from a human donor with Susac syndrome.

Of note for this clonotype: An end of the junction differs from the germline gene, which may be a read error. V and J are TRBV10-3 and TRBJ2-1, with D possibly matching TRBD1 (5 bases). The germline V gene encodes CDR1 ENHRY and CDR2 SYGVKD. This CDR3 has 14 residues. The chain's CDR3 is CAIRSQGFYSEQFF. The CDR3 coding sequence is TGTGCCATCAGATCGCAGGGTTTTTACAGTGAGCAGTTCTTC.

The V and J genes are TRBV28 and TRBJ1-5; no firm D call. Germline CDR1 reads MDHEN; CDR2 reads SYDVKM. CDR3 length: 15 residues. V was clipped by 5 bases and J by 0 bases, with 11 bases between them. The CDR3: CASSGQIYSNQPQHF. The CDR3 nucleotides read TGTGCCAGCAGTGGGCAGATATATAGCAATCAGCCCCAGCATTTT.

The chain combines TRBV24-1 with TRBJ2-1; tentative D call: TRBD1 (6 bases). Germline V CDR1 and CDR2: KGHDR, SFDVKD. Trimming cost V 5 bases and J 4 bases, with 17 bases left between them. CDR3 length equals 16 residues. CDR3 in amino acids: CATSVSGDRAYNEQFF. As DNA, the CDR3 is TGTGCCACCAGTGTGTCAGGGGATAGGGCATACAATGAGCAGTTCTTC.

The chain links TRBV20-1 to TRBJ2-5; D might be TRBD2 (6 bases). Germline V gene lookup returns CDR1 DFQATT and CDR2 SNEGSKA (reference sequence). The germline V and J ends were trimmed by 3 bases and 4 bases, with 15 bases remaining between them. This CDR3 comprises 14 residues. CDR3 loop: CSASPTAGPETQYF. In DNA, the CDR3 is TGCAGTGCTAGCCCCACGGCGGGGCCAGAGACCCAGTACTTC.

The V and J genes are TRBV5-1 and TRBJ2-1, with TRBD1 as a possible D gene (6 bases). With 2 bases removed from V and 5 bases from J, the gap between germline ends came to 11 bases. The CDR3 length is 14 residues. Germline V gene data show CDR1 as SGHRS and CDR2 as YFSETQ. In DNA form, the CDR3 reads TGCGCCAGCAGCTTCACAAGGGGGAACAATGAGCAGTTCTTC. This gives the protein CASSFTRGNNEQFF.

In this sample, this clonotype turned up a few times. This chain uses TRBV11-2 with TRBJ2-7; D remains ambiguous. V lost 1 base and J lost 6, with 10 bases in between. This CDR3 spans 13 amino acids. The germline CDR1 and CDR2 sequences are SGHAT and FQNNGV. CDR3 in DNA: TGTGCCAGCAGCTTAGTGGAGACGACCGAGCAGTACTTC. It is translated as CASSLVETTEQYF.

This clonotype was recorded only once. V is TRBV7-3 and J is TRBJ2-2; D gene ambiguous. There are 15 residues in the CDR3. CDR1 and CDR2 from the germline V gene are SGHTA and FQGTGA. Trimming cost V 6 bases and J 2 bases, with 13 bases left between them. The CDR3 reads CASSREGINTGELFF. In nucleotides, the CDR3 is TGTGCCAGCAGTAGAGAAGGGATCAACACCGGGGAGCTGTTTTTT.

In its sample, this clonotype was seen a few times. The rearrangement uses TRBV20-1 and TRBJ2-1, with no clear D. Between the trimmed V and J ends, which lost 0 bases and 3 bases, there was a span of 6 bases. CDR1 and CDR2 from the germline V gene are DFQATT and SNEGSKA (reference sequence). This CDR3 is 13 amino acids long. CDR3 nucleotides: TGCAGTGCTAGAGACGGCAGCTACAATGAGCAGTTCTTC. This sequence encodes CSARDGSYNEQFF.

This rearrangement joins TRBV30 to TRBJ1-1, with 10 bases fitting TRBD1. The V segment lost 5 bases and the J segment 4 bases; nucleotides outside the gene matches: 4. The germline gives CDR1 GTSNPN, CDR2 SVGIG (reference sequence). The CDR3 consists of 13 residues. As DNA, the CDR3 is TGTGCCTGGGACAGGGGGCGGGGCACTGAAGCTTTCTTT. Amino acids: CAWDRGRGTEAFF.

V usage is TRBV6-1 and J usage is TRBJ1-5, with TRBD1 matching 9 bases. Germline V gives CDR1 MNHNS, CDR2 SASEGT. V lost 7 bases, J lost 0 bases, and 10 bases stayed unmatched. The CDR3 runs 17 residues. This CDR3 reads CASKGTGTSYSNQPQHF. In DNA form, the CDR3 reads TGTGCCAGCAAAGGGACAGGGACTTCTTATAGCAATCAGCCCCAGCATTTT.

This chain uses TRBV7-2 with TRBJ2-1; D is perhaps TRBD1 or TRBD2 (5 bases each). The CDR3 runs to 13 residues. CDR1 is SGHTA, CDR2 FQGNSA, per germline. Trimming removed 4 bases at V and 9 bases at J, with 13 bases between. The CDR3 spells CASSSSPGGEQFF. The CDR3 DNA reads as TGTGCCAGCAGCTCTTCGCCTGGGGGTGAGCAGTTCTTC.

The CDR3 is CASSFNRGPSYGYTF. Here the CDR3 DNA reads TGTGCCAGCAGTTTTAACAGGGGGCCTAGCTATGGCTACACCTTC. The chain carries TRBV6-6 and TRBJ1-2, with 9 positions matching TRBD1. CDR1 MNHNY and CDR2 SVGAGI come from the germline V gene (reference sequence). The junction had 7 bases not matched to a gene; V was cut back by 4 bases and J by 4 bases. The CDR3 runs to 15 residues.

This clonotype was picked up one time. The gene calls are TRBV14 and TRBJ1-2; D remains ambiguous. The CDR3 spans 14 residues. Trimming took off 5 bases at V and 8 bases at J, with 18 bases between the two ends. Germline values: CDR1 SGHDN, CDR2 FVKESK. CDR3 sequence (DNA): TGTGCCAGCAGCGAACCTCCTTTTGGAGGGGGCTACACCTTC. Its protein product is CASSEPPFGGGYTF.

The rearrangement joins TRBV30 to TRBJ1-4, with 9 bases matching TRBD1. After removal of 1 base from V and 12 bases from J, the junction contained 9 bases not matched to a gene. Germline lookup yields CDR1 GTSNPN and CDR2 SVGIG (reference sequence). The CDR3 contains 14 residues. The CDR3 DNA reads TGTGCCTGGAGTGCTCCGGGACAGGGACCGGAACTGTTTTTT. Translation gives CAWSAPGQGPELFF.

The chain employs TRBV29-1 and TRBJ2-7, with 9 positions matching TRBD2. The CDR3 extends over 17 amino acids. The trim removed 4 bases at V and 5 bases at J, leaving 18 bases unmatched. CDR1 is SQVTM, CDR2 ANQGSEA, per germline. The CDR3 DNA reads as TGCAGCGTTGCCGCGAACAGGGGATGGGTAGCGGGGGACGAGCAGTACTTC. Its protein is CSVAANRGWVAGDEQYF.